Here is one T cell receptor beta chain with its context. Its cognate antigen has yet to be identified. The input lacks base qualities; no much larger clone sits a single base away. This entry is derived from a study of control samples from healthy donors and cancer patients (dated by TCRdb to the early 2020s). Based on the germline V gene (reference sequence), the CDR1 and CDR2 sequences are SGHAT and FQDESV. There are 16 amino acids in the CDR3, from cysteine to phenylalanine inclusive. Solely the CDR3 DNA is kept, with 48 bases framed from the first base. The V end gives up 5 bases and the J end 4 bases, leaving 10 bases in the junction not matched to a gene. The library was produced with the immunoSEQ multiplex PCR assay. TCRdb holds this immuneACCESS table with in-frame rearrangements only. Some clones are missing; in checked studies, unresolved V genes explain under half, and the rest has no known cause. The sample includes some 120,000 clones, with approximately 94% observed a single time. The top ten hold about 1.7% of the sample.

In this chain, TRBV11-1 is recombined with TRBJ2-5, with 10 bases aligning to TRBD1. The material sequenced was PBMCs. The TCR originated in a man aged 45 to 65 with head and neck cancer. CDR3 reads: CASSLHPGQGLETQYF. In nucleotides, the sequence is TGTGCCAGCAGCCTCCACCCGGGACAGGGGCTAGAGACCCAGTACTTC.